Shown below are 31 T cell receptor beta chains from a single sample sequenced in a study of blood T cells in healthy people across ages. Primers used in a second PCR of about 6 to 12 cycles were a sample-barcoded 5' primer and a J-beta primer mix. TCRdb processed the 5' RACE reads anew with MiXCR; each CDR3 protein has one entry. The sample includes about 600,000 distinct CDR3 sequences, around half of them seen just once. The sequenced sample consisted of blood. The receptors were gathered from a man older than 75 in good health.

There are many counts of this clonotype. This chain joins TRBV4-2 and TRBJ2-7, with D possibly TRBD2 on 6 matching bases. Germline V gene sequence: CDR1 LGHNA, CDR2 YNFKEQ. Trimming stripped 0 bases from V and 6 bases from J, with 15 bases between. This CDR3 region has 15 residues. The CDR3 nucleotides are TGTGCCAGCAGCCAAGATATGGGGACTTCTGTCGAGCAGTACTTC. It specifies CASSQDMGTSVEQYF.

A few counts support this clonotype. The chain joins TRBV20-1 to TRBJ2-3, with 8 positions matching TRBD2. CDR3 length: 15 amino acids. V shed 5 bases, J shed 8 bases, and the junction held 15 bases outside the gene matches. Per germline, CDR1 DFQATT and CDR2 SNEGSKA (reference sequence). The CDR3 here is CSARRGESGRSTQYF. The CDR3 DNA sequence: TGCAGTGCTCGACGCGGGGAAAGCGGGAGAAGTACGCAGTATTTT.

The chain carries TRBV2 and TRBJ1-5; D is possibly TRBD1 (5 bases). The germline gives CDR1 SNHLY, CDR2 FYNNEI. The CDR3 has 13 residues. The V and J ends lost 4 bases and 3 bases respectively, with 7 bases between them. CDR3 bases: TGTGCCAGCAGTGCAGGGCACAATCAGCCCCAGCATTTT. Encoded protein: CASSAGHNQPQHF. The complete variable domain, with remaining parts taken from reference TRBV2 and TRBJ1-5, reads EPEVTQTPSHQVTQMGQEVILRCVPISNHLYFYWYRQILGQKVEFLVSFYNNEISEKSEIFDDQFSVERPDGSNFTLKIRSTKLEDSAMYFCASSAGHNQPQHFGDGTRLSIL.

As for this clonotype: A much larger clone differs from this one at a single base, so this may be a read error. The genes are TRBV7-2 and TRBJ2-3; D is unresolved. V shed 5 bases and J shed 3 bases, with 12 bases lying between them. Germline values: CDR1 SGHTA, CDR2 FQGNSA. The CDR3 extends over 14 amino acids. The CDR3 region is CASSAGRWTDTQYF. CDR3 in DNA: TGTGCCAGCAGCGCCGGCCGGTGGACAGATACGCAGTATTTT. Complete variable domain (other parts from reference TRBV7-2 and TRBJ2-3): GAGVSQSPSNKVTEKGKDVELRCDPISGHTALYWYRQSLGQGLEFLIYFQGNSAPDKSGLPSDRFSAERTGGSVSTLTIQRTQQEDSAVYLCASSAGRWTDTQYFGPGTRLTVL.

This clonotype was detected a few times. A read error is possible here, since a much larger clone lies one base away. The rearrangement uses TRBV12-3 or TRBV12-4 and TRBJ1-2, with a weak D call TRBD1 (5 bases). V lost 6 bases and J 1 base, leaving 6 bases between the germline ends. The CDR3 totals 12 residues. CDR3 sequence (DNA): TGTGCCAGCAGGGGGGATAACTATGGCTACACCTTC. Translated: CASRGDNYGYTF.

The chain is built from TRBV30 and TRBJ2-7, with a weak D call TRBD1 (6 bases). Per germline, CDR1 GTSNPN and CDR2 SVGIG (reference sequence). Trimming removed 0 bases from V and 2 bases from J, with 14 bases in between. The CDR3 contains 15 residues. This CDR3 is CAWSVGRQATYEQYF. The CDR3 coding sequence is TGTGCCTGGAGTGTAGGGCGACAGGCTACCTACGAGCAGTACTTC.

As concerns this clonotype: An end of the junction does not agree with germline; a read error may underlie this. The chain uses TRBV7-7 and TRBJ2-7; weak D call: TRBD1 (6 bases). The better agreement between TRBJ2-5 and the DNA end casts doubt on the J call. Germline assignment: CDR1 SSHAT and CDR2 FNYEAQ (reference sequence). The CDR3 length is 14 residues. The CDR3 region has the DNA TGTGCTAGCAGCTTAGGGAACAGGGAAGGGACCCAGTACTTC. This gives the protein CASSLGNREGTQYF.

V is TRBV12-5 and J is TRBJ2-1; 7 nucleotides match TRBD1. This CDR3 region has 13 residues. Germline V CDR1 and CDR2: LGHNT, FRNRAP. V lost 4 bases to trimming and J lost 9 bases; unmatched junction nucleotides: 6. CDR3 nucleotides: TGTGCTAGTGGTTCCCCTCCAGGGGGTGAGCAGTTCTTC. This sequence encodes CASGSPPGGEQFF.

This chain connects TRBV6-5 to TRBJ1-5; D is unresolved. CDR3 length equals 13 residues. Trimming shortened V by 0 bases and J by 8 bases, and 8 bases separated the two germline ends. Germline V gene data show CDR1 as MNHEY and CDR2 as SVGAGI. The CDR3: CASSYSWGKPQHF. The CDR3, as DNA: TGTGCCAGCAGTTACTCGTGGGGAAAGCCCCAGCATTTT.

There are a few counts of this clonotype. The chain is built from TRBV7-2 and TRBJ2-1; 10 positions agree with TRBD1. Losses at the gene ends were 3 bases for V and 10 bases for J; bases not matched to a gene: 6. Germline CDR1 SGHTA, CDR2 FQGNSA. CDR3 length: 14 residues. This chain's CDR3 is CASSFGDRGLEQFF. CDR3 coding DNA: TGTGCCAGCAGCTTCGGGGACAGGGGTTTGGAGCAGTTCTTC. The full variable domain, completed using reference TRBV7-2 and TRBJ2-1, is GAGVSQSPSNKVTEKGKDVELRCDPISGHTALYWYRQSLGQGLEFLIYFQGNSAPDKSGLPSDRFSAERTGGSVSTLTIQRTQQEDSAVYLCASSFGDRGLEQFFGPGTRLTVL.

As concerns this clonotype: Mismatch with germline at one junction end may stem from a read error. The V call is TRBV27, the J call TRBJ2-3; D not certain. This CDR3 is built from 13 residues. Per germline, CDR1 MNHEY and CDR2 SMNVEV (reference sequence). CDR3 loop: CASSRRYTDAQYF. The CDR3 region has the DNA TGTGCCAGCAGTAGGAGATACACAGATGCGCAGTATTTT.

The sample holds a few counts of this clonotype. The V and J genes are TRBV12-3 or TRBV12-4 and TRBJ2-1; 9 bases map to TRBD2. The CDR3 extends over 18 amino acids. Trimming cost V 6 bases and J 4 bases; bases outside gene matches: 16. In DNA, the CDR3 is TGTGCCAGCAGCTACAAGGGTAGCGGGGGCGTAAGTTACAATGAGCAGTTCTTC. Protein sequence: CASSYKGSGGVSYNEQFF.

The rearrangement links TRBV4-3 to TRBJ2-2, with D hard to call. This CDR3 region has 14 residues. Germline V gene data show CDR1 as LGHNA and CDR2 as YSLEER. Trimming cost V 2 bases and J 3 bases, with 7 bases left between them. Written as DNA, the CDR3 is TGCGCCAGCAGCCAACGCAGATACACCGGGGAGCTGTTTTTT. Protein sequence: CASSQRRYTGELFF.

In this sample, this clonotype turned up many times. This rearrangement joins TRBV6-5 to TRBJ2-5; maybe TRBD1 (5 bases). This CDR3 contains 14 residues. The V and J ends lost 3 bases and 2 bases respectively, with 10 bases between them. Germline assignment: CDR1 MNHEY and CDR2 SVGAGI. CDR3 in DNA: TGTGCCAGCAGTTATCCAGGGCTTCAAGAGACCCAGTACTTC. Translation: CASSYPGLQETQYF.

This sequence joins TRBV2 and TRBJ2-7, with D tentatively TRBD2 (7 bases). There are 14 residues in the CDR3. V gave up 8 bases and J gave up 2 bases, with 16 bases separating them. Germline CDR1 is SNHLY and CDR2 is FYNNEI. The CDR3 nucleotides read TGTGCCAGCCTAGAGGGGGGGATACCCTACGAGCAGTACTTC. Its translation is CASLEGGIPYEQYF.

In this sample, this clonotype turned up once. The rearrangement links TRBV20-1 to TRBJ2-5; 8 bases agree with TRBD2. TRBJ2-4 matches the DNA end more closely, so the J call is doubtful. The CDR3 is 19 residues long. The germline gives CDR1 DFQATT, CDR2 SNEGSKA (reference sequence). CDR3 sequence reads: CSVGVMGLGTQLAKNIQYF. The DNA for the CDR3 is TGCAGTGTGGGGGTGATGGGACTAGGGACCCAGCTAGCCAAAAACATTCAGTACTTC.

V and J are TRBV20-1 and TRBJ2-5; possibly TRBD1 for D (6 bases). The CDR3 is 12 amino acids. Trimming shortened V by 7 bases and J by 2 bases, and 11 bases separated the two germline ends. Germline CDR1 DFQATT, CDR2 SNEGSKA (reference sequence). CDR3 nucleotide sequence: TGCAGTGTAACCGACAGGCAAGAGACCCAGTACTTC. Translation: CSVTDRQETQYF.

Concerning this clonotype itself: Because it lacks the conserved phenylalanine or tryptophan at the end, this CDR3 is likely a read error. The chain links TRBV4-3 to TRBJ2-7; perhaps TRBD1 as D (6 bases). Trimming removed 1 base at V and 1 base at J, with 8 bases between. The CDR3 runs 14 residues. CDR1 is LGHNA and CDR2 is YSLEER in the germline V gene. CDR3 DNA: TGCGCCAGCAGCCAAGCAGGACAGTCCTACGAGCAGTACTTA. The encoded protein is CASSQAGQSYEQYL.

The chain combines TRBV4-3 with TRBJ2-2; possibly TRBD1 or TRBD2 for D (5 bases each). CDR3 length equals 16 residues. V dropped 3 bases and J dropped 4 bases, with 15 bases sitting between them. The germline V gene encodes CDR1 LGHNA and CDR2 YSLEER. The CDR3 protein is CASSQTIGTPTGELFF. CDR3 DNA: TGCGCCAGCAGCCAGACCATAGGGACGCCCACCGGGGAGCTGTTTTTT.

A remark on this clonotype: A much more abundant neighbour one base away suggests this may be a read error. The V and J genes are TRBV6-5 and TRBJ2-7; 9 bases map to TRBD2. Trimming at V came to 1 base and at J to 7 bases, leaving 14 bases not matched to a gene. The CDR3 is 17 residues long. Germline assignment: CDR1 MNHEY and CDR2 SVGAGI. CDR3 coding DNA: TGTGCCAGCAGTTACTTTGCGGGGGGGGTCGAGAACAATGAGCAGTACTTC. Protein product: CASSYFAGGVENNEQYF.

This clonotype was detected only a few times. The J gene is TRBJ2-7, the V gene TRBV20-1; 7 bases are shared with TRBD1. This CDR3 spans 16 amino acids. Trimming at V came to 6 bases and at J to 4 bases, leaving 18 bases not matched to a gene. The germline gives CDR1 DFQATT, CDR2 SNEGSKA (reference sequence). The CDR3 protein is CSAIGPKLTGTYEQYF. The CDR3 DNA is TGCAGTGCAATAGGTCCTAAATTGACAGGGACATACGAGCAGTACTTC.

This clonotype was counted a single time. V gene TRBV5-1 combines with J gene TRBJ2-5, with 9 nucleotides matching TRBD1. J gave up 4 bases and V 3 bases, and 10 bases lay outside the gene matches. CDR1 SGHRS and CDR2 YFSETQ come from the germline V gene. The CDR3 totals 16 residues. The CDR3 DNA reads TGCGCCAGCAGCTCGGGAATACAGGGGGCGCGAGAGACCCAGTACTTC. Residues: CASSSGIQGARETQYF.

This clonotype appeared once. A clone one base away is much larger, so this may be a read error. The V gene is TRBV6-6, the J gene TRBJ2-5; no reliable D call. The last part of the DNA fits TRBJ2-7 better; the J call may be wrong. This CDR3 comprises 15 residues. Germline CDR1 is MNHNY and CDR2 is SVGAGI (reference sequence). As DNA, the CDR3 is TGTGCCAGCTGTTACCACGCCGGCAGATACTACGAGCAGTACTTC. This gives the protein CASCYHAGRYYEQYF.

This clonotype was seen more than once but under ten times. This sequence joins TRBV20-1 and TRBJ2-1, with D hard to call. Deletions cut 3 bases from V and 5 bases from J, with 17 bases between. The CDR3 consists of 15 residues. Per the germline V gene, CDR1 is DFQATT and CDR2 is SNEGSKA (reference sequence). Here the CDR3 reads CSARDGRSKHNEQFF. CDR3 bases: TGCAGTGCTAGGGACGGGCGCTCGAAACACAATGAGCAGTTCTTC.

There are a few counts of this clonotype. The chain couples TRBV9 to TRBJ2-1; unclear D gene. Germline CDR1 is SGDLS and CDR2 is YYNGEE. The CDR3 totals 16 residues. V lost 4 bases, J lost 0 bases, and 14 bases lay in between. The CDR3: CASSKETRSSYNEQFF. As DNA, the CDR3 is TGTGCCAGCAGCAAGGAGACTCGGAGCTCCTACAATGAGCAGTTCTTC.

The table lists this clonotype with a few counts. A read error is possible here, since a much larger clone lies one base away. V is TRBV6-6 and J is TRBJ2-7, with 8 bases aligning to TRBD1. The CDR3 sequence is 14 residues long. Germline lookup yields CDR1 MNHNY and CDR2 SVGAGI (reference sequence). As DNA, the CDR3 is TGTGCCAGCAGTGACTCGACAGGGGCCGGCGAGCAGTACTTC. It codes for CASSDSTGAGEQYF.

This clonotype has just a few counts. The chain couples TRBV28 to TRBJ2-1; D may be TRBD2 (7 bases). The V gene's germline CDR1 is MDHEN and CDR2 SYDVKM. V lost 8 bases, J lost 3 bases, and 14 bases lay in between. The CDR3 consists of 14 residues. The CDR3 nucleotides read TGTGCCAGCGCCCCGGGGGGCCGCTACAATGAGCAGTTCTTC. It translates to CASAPGGRYNEQFF.

The chain combines TRBV15 with TRBJ2-1; 11 bases fit TRBD2. The J call may be incorrect, as the DNA end agrees better with TRBJ2-7. In germline, CDR1 is LNHNV, CDR2 YYDKDF (reference sequence). The CDR3 length is 15 residues. CDR3 protein: CATSRTSGTYNEQYF. The CDR3 DNA follows: TGTGCCACCAGCAGGACTAGCGGGACTTACAATGAGCAGTACTTC.

Regarding this clonotype: One junction end does not reproduce the germline sequence, and a read error may be involved. This rearrangement joins TRBV7-2 to TRBJ2-3; the D call may be TRBD1 or TRBD2 (5 bases each). CDR3 size: 14 residues. The germline CDR1 and CDR2 sequences are SGHTA and FQGNSA. CDR3 region: CASSQGRSRDMQYF. Written as DNA, the CDR3 is TGTGCCAGCAGCCAGGGACGGTCCAGAGATATGCAGTATTTT.

This rearrangement joins TRBV7-2 to TRBJ1-3, with D hard to call. The germline V gene has CDR1 SGHTA and CDR2 FQGNSA. The ends were cut back, 5 bases at V and 2 bases at J, with 7 bases in the middle. This CDR3 comprises 13 residues. The CDR3 reads CASSASTGNTIYF. CDR3 DNA sequence: TGTGCCAGCAGCGCCAGTACTGGAAACACCATATATTTT.

The rearrangement uses TRBV6-6 and TRBJ1-3; D remains ambiguous. The V and J ends lost 7 bases and 2 bases respectively, with 6 bases between them. The CDR3 is made up of 12 amino acids. CDR1 is MNHNY and CDR2 is SVGAGI in the germline V gene (reference sequence). Here the CDR3 reads CASNDAGNTIYF. The CDR3 DNA sequence: TGTGCCAGCAATGACGCTGGAAACACCATATATTTT.